These T cell receptor beta chains were read from a single sample in a study of blood T cell repertoires in COVID-19. Data came from immunoSEQ multiplex PCR; TCRdb stores just in-frame clones and leaves some out. The table records about 400,000 clones, approximately 86% of them present only once. The material sequenced was peripheral blood. The receptors come from an older woman with COVID-19, enrolled during active disease. Each CDR3 is given with its conserved first and last residue. A D gene is named only where the DNA matches it firmly. Size is omitted from some rows. Given values are once, few, many or a class for expanded clones.

J gene	D gene	V gene	clone size	CDR3 protein	CDR3 DNA
TRBJ2-1	TRBD2	TRBV20-1	NA	CSASPGLANEQFF	TGCAGTGCTAGTCCGGGACTAGCGAATGAGCAGTTCTTC
TRBJ2-2	NA	TRBV10-1	NA	CASSAPGTNTGELFF	TGCGCCAGCAGTGCCCCAGGGACGAACACCGGGGAGCTGTTTTTT
TRBJ1-2	NA	TRBV29-1	few	CSVQSSGNYGYTF	TGCAGCGTTCAGTCCTCGGGGAACTATGGCTACACCTTC
TRBJ2-1	TRBD2	TRBV5-1	NA	CASSRTPGGSYNEQFF	TGCGCCAGCAGCAGGACTCCGGGGGGCTCCTACAATGAGCAGTTCTTC
TRBJ2-7	NA	TRBV3-1/TRBV3-2	NA	CASSHGTNFYEQYF	TGTGCCAGCAGCCACGGGACAAACTTCTACGAGCAGTACTTC
TRBJ1-2	NA	TRBV5-1	NA	CASSLDGGQGYTF	TGCGCCAGCAGCTTGGACGGGGGGCAGGGCTACACCTTC
TRBJ2-3	NA	TRBV2	NA	CASSEAGLGTDTQYF	TGTGCCAGCAGTGAGGCGGGGTTGGGAACAGATACGCAGTATTTT
TRBJ1-1	NA	TRBV11-2	NA	CASSLGQNTEAFF	TGTGCCAGCAGCTTAGGACAGAACACTGAAGCTTTCTTT
TRBJ1-3	NA	TRBV19	NA	CASSRDNLFSGNTIYF	TGTGCCAGTAGTCGGGACAACTTATTCTCTGGAAACACCATATATTTT
TRBJ2-7	NA	TRBV7-9	NA	CASSPAVGAREQYF	TGTGCCAGCAGCCCTGCGGTAGGGGCGCGGGAGCAGTACTTC
TRBJ2-1	TRBD2	TRBV30	NA	CAWTSGGYEQFF	TGTGCCTGGACTAGCGGGGGTTATGAGCAGTTCTTC
TRBJ2-1	NA	TRBV3-1/TRBV3-2	NA	CASGQARDYNEQFF	TGTGCCAGCGGCCAAGCGCGGGACTACAATGAGCAGTTCTTC
TRBJ1-4	NA	TRBV30	NA	CAWSDRGRNEKLFF	TGTGCCTGGAGTGATAGGGGAAGGAATGAAAAACTGTTTTTT
TRBJ2-1	TRBD1	TRBV19	NA	CASSIDPPRQGAHNEQFF	TGTGCCAGTAGTATAGATCCCCCGAGACAGGGGGCTCACAATGAGCAGTTCTTC
TRBJ2-1	NA	TRBV29-1	NA	CSATKGGGAYEQFF	TGCAGCGCCACTAAGGGTGGGGGGGCCTATGAGCAGTTCTTC
TRBJ1-1	TRBD1	TRBV29-1	NA	CSVDRQGAEAFF	TGCAGCGTTGACCGGCAGGGGGCTGAAGCTTTCTTT
TRBJ1-2	NA	TRBV7-9	NA	CASSFFRDTDYGYTF	TGTGCCAGCAGCTTCTTCCGGGACACCGACTATGGCTACACCTTC
TRBJ2-7	NA	TRBV7-6	NA	CASSLVWSDEQYF	TGTGCCAGCAGCTTAGTGTGGTCAGACGAGCAGTACTTC
TRBJ2-1	TRBD2	TRBV6-6	NA	CASSIAGGNSNEQFF	TGTGCCAGCAGTATAGCGGGGGGGAATTCCAATGAGCAGTTCTTC
TRBJ2-1	TRBD1	TRBV5-6	NA	CASSLVGDRRYNEQFF	TGTGCCAGCAGCTTGGTCGGGGACAGACGTTACAATGAGCAGTTCTTC
TRBJ2-3	NA	TRBV5-4	NA	CASRTGEDTSTDTQYF	TGTGCCAGCAGGACGGGAGAGGACACTAGCACAGATACGCAGTATTTT
TRBJ2-5	TRBD2	TRBV25-1	NA	CASSRGSPETQYF	TGTGCCAGCAGTCGCGGGAGTCCAGAGACCCAGTACTTC
TRBJ2-7	TRBD1	TRBV5-4	once	CASSSTGGGYEQYF	TGTGCCAGCAGCTCCACAGGGGGCGGCTACGAGCAGTACTTC
TRBJ2-4	TRBD1	TRBV30	NA	CAWSVSVVGTGGSLAKNIQYF	TGTGCCTGGAGTGTAAGCGTTGTTGGGACAGGGGGCAGTCTAGCCAAAAACATTCAGTACTTC
TRBJ2-5	NA	TRBV5-1	once	CASSPEGAGETQYF	TGCGCCAGCAGCCCCGAAGGGGCCGGAGAGACCCAGTACTTC
TRBJ1-2	NA	TRBV18	NA	CASSPQGRDGYTF	TGTGCCAGCTCACCCCAGGGGAGGGATGGCTACACCTTC
TRBJ2-3	TRBD2	TRBV7-9	NA	CASKMAGGTDTQYF	TGTGCCAGCAAAATGGCGGGGGGCACAGATACGCAGTATTTT
TRBJ1-6	TRBD1	TRBV19	NA	CASSPRTGGVSPLHF	TGTGCCAGTAGTCCTAGGACAGGGGGCGTTTCACCCCTCCACTTT
TRBJ2-5	NA	TRBV4-3	once	CASSQALGGGETQYF	TGCGCCAGCAGCCAAGCTCTAGGGGGTGGAGAGACCCAGTACTTC
TRBJ2-7	NA	TRBV6-5	NA	CASSYSTGEDSYEQYF	TGTGCCAGCAGTTACTCAACCGGGGAGGATTCCTACGAGCAGTACTTC
TRBJ2-3	NA	TRBV4-3	NA	CASSQGRLFLTDTQYF	TGCGCCAGCAGCCAAGGTCGCCTATTTCTGACAGATACGCAGTATTTT
TRBJ1-1	TRBD1	TRBV10-2	NA	CASSAGTGIGNTEAFF	TGCGCCAGCAGTGCAGGGACAGGGATTGGAAACACTGAAGCTTTCTTT
TRBJ2-1	NA	TRBV4-1	NA	CASSQESLEQFF	TGCGCCAGCAGCCAAGAGAGTCTTGAGCAGTTCTTC
TRBJ1-6	NA	TRBV30	NA	CAWIPGKGRIGYSPLHF	TGTGCCTGGATCCCAGGGAAGGGGAGGATTGGTTATTCACCCCTCCACTTT
TRBJ2-7	NA	TRBV27	NA	CASIEPRGEHWVQYF	TGTGCCAGCATTGAACCCAGGGGGGAGCATTGGGTGCAGTACTTC
TRBJ1-2	NA	TRBV5-1	NA	CASSDEPQGYRGYTF	TGCGCCAGCAGCGACGAGCCTCAGGGATATCGCGGCTACACCTTC
TRBJ2-1	TRBD2	TRBV4-3	once	CASSRLAGGLGDNEQFF	TGCGCCAGCAGTAGACTAGCGGGGGGGCTGGGGGACAATGAGCAGTTCTTC
TRBJ1-2	TRBD1	TRBV10-3	NA	CAISATGGGEGYTF	TGTGCCATCAGCGCGACAGGGGGCGGTGAAGGCTACACCTTC
TRBJ2-5	TRBD2	TRBV15	NA	CATASGGAAAQETQYF	TGTGCCACCGCCTCGGGGGGAGCGGCGGCCCAAGAGACCCAGTACTTC
TRBJ1-2	NA	TRBV18	NA	CASSPPSGTGGYTF	TGTGCCAGCTCACCACCCTCCGGAACGGGAGGCTACACCTTC
TRBJ2-7	NA	TRBV4-3	NA	CASSQEVFRDYEQYF	TGCGCCAGCAGCCAAGAAGTATTTAGAGACTACGAGCAGTACTTC
TRBJ1-5	NA	TRBV12-3/TRBV12-4	NA	CASSLGRNQPQHF	TGTGCCAGCTCTTTGGGGCGAAATCAGCCCCAGCATTTT
TRBJ2-1	TRBD1	TRBV27	once	CASSLWDSHNEQFF	TGTGCCAGCAGTTTATGGGACAGTCACAATGAGCAGTTCTTC
TRBJ1-2	NA	TRBV29-1	NA	CSARTAQYGYTF	TGCAGCGCTAGGACAGCCCAGTATGGCTACACCTTC
TRBJ1-4	NA	TRBV18	NA	CASHGSWNEKLFF	TGTGCCAGCCACGGGTCCTGGAATGAAAAACTGTTTTTT
TRBJ2-5	NA	TRBV11-3	NA	CASSLGGGVGETQYF	TGTGCCAGCAGCTTGGGTGGCGGGGTTGGCGAGACCCAGTACTTC
TRBJ2-7	TRBD1	TRBV5-6	once	CASRGTGDIDEQYF	TGTGCCAGCAGGGGGACAGGGGATATAGACGAGCAGTACTTC
TRBJ1-2	TRBD1	TRBV4-2	NA	CASSQALEPRTGVYGYTF	TGTGCCAGCAGCCAAGCCCTCGAACCAAGGACAGGAGTATATGGCTACACCTTC
TRBJ1-3	TRBD1	TRBV19	NA	CASSIQGAGGNTIYF	TGTGCCAGTAGTATCCAGGGGGCAGGTGGAAACACCATATATTTT
TRBJ1-5	NA	TRBV6-6	NA	CAAGGSNQPQHF	TGTGCGGCGGGGGGGAGCAATCAGCCCCAGCATTTT
TRBJ1-1	NA	TRBV5-1	NA	CASSLATRGRLNTEAFF	TGCGCCAGCAGCTTGGCCACGCGGGGGCGTTTGAACACTGAAGCTTTCTTT
TRBJ2-2	TRBD2	TRBV4-2	NA	CAGGLAGEGELFF	TGTGCCGGGGGACTAGCGGGGGAGGGGGAGCTGTTTTTT
TRBJ1-2	TRBD1	TRBV6-5	NA	CASRSPGTGGSYTF	TGTGCCAGCAGATCCCCAGGGACAGGGGGGAGCTACACCTTC